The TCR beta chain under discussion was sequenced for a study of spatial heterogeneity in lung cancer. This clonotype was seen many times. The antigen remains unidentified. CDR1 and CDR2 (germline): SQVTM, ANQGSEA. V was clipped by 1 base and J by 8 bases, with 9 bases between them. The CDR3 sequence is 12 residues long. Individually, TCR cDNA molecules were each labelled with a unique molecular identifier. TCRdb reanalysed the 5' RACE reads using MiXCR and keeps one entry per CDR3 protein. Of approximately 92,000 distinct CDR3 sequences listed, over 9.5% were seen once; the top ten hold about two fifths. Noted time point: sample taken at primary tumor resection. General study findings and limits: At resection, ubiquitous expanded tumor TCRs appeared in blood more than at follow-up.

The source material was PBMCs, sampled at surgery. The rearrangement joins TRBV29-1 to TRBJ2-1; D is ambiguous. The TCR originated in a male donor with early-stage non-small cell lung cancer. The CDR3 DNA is TGCAGCGTTGAAGCCGCTGACTATGAGCAGTTCTTC. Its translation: CSVEAADYEQFF.